This entry is about one T cell receptor beta chain. CDR1 and CDR2 from the germline V gene are SEHNR and FQNEAQ (reference sequence). This CDR3 contains 15 residues. With 5 bases clipped from V and 2 bases from J, the junction kept 7 bases outside the gene matches. This record comes from a study of blood T cell repertoires in COVID-19. Study context: Sources were T cells, B-cell-depleted T cells, or PBMCs; the material itself was cDNA or gDNA.

Produced via immunoSEQ multiplex PCR; TCRdb's table is partial and in-frame only. The table shows some 300,000 clones, with more than 75% occurring only once. This receptor was taken from a man aged 30-40 years who had recovered from COVID-19. The sample comprised PBMCs or T cells enriched from blood (not recorded which). This rearrangement joins TRBV7-9 to TRBJ1-1; 8 bases are a match to TRBD1. CDR3 nucleotide sequence: TGTGCCAGCAGCCTCCGACAGGGGTCCAACACTGAAGCTTTCTTT. This codes for CASSLRQGSNTEAFF.